This is a list of T cell receptor beta chains from one sample in a study of T cell changes during pregnancy in multiple sclerosis. The table came from immunoSEQ multiplex PCR; TCRdb's copy has only in-frame clones and leaves some out. The profile shows over 70,000 clones, about 93% of them singletons. Sequenced here: peripheral blood, sampled in the third trimester of pregnancy. The receptors were sampled from a female donor with multiple sclerosis, enrolled in a pregnancy study. The conserved cysteine and the conserved F or W are not part of the CDR3 here.

CDR3aa: ASSSPTSGSRTQY
j_gene: TRBJ2-5
v_gene: TRBV7-6

CDR3aa: AWSVAGSFYEQY
j_gene: TRBJ2-7
v_gene: TRBV30

CDR3aa: ASSSPGTSSWYEQY
j_gene: TRBJ2-7
v_gene: TRBV18

CDR3aa: ASSLDLGTSYEQY
j_gene: TRBJ2-7
v_gene: TRBV11-2

CDR3aa: ASRHPSRQGQNTEAF
j_gene: TRBJ1-1
v_gene: TRBV28

CDR3aa: ASSVRDSYTEQY
j_gene: TRBJ2-7
v_gene: TRBV9

CDR3aa: ASSRTANNEKLF
j_gene: TRBJ1-4
v_gene: TRBV6-1

CDR3aa: ASRARCFEKLF
j_gene: TRBJ1-4
v_gene: TRBV19

CDR3aa: ASSKSNAILREQY
j_gene: TRBJ2-7
v_gene: TRBV27

CDR3aa: ASISDTGELF
j_gene: TRBJ2-2
v_gene: TRBV5-1

CDR3aa: ASSQDGVYEQY
j_gene: TRBJ2-7
v_gene: TRBV7-9

CDR3aa: AISESRPAPGREEGEQY
j_gene: TRBJ2-7
v_gene: TRBV10-3

CDR3aa: ASSTPAGMGAKNIQY
j_gene: TRBJ2-4
v_gene: TRBV19

CDR3aa: ASSPTSTGISAYSNQPQH
j_gene: TRBJ1-5
v_gene: TRBV28

CDR3aa: SVRGYEQY
j_gene: TRBJ2-7
v_gene: TRBV29-1

CDR3aa: ASSSGLAGTLSDEQF
j_gene: TRBJ2-1
v_gene: TRBV5-1

CDR3aa: ASSYRWSNSYEQY
j_gene: TRBJ2-7
v_gene: TRBV5-5

CDR3aa: ASRAHRGDPNTGELF
j_gene: TRBJ2-2
v_gene: TRBV27

CDR3aa: ASSPGGGGSSYEQY
j_gene: TRBJ2-7
v_gene: TRBV7-9

CDR3aa: ASSLSYYNNEQF
j_gene: TRBJ2-1
v_gene: TRBV27

CDR3aa: ASTTLRTGRNTEAF
j_gene: TRBJ1-1
v_gene: TRBV19

CDR3aa: ASRVTGTAFNQPQH
j_gene: TRBJ1-5
v_gene: TRBV4-1

CDR3aa: ASSLEGGQRAYEQY
j_gene: TRBJ2-7
v_gene: TRBV5-6

CDR3aa: ASRGTTGGEDGYT
j_gene: TRBJ1-2
v_gene: TRBV7-9

CDR3aa: ASSRQRPAKNIQY
j_gene: TRBJ2-4
v_gene: TRBV10-1

CDR3aa: ASSFGTGGGFTEAF
j_gene: TRBJ1-1
v_gene: TRBV5-6

CDR3aa: ASSPDRLHYEQY
j_gene: TRBJ2-7
v_gene: TRBV28

CDR3aa: ASSPSQGYTDTQY
j_gene: TRBJ2-3
v_gene: TRBV4-1

CDR3aa: ASSGGTGYMNTEAF
j_gene: TRBJ1-1
v_gene: TRBV9

CDR3aa: ASSAVQGNPSTDTQY
j_gene: TRBJ2-3
v_gene: TRBV9

CDR3aa: ASSQSGLNQPQH
j_gene: TRBJ1-5
v_gene: TRBV6-5

CDR3aa: ASSLKIPVAGPYEQY
j_gene: TRBJ2-7
v_gene: TRBV11-2

CDR3aa: ASSALLTAKVGYT
j_gene: TRBJ1-2
v_gene: TRBV11-2

CDR3aa: ASSPIATNEKLF
j_gene: TRBJ1-4
v_gene: TRBV28

CDR3aa: ASSFTGDMNEQY
j_gene: TRBJ2-7
v_gene: TRBV5-1

CDR3aa: ASSATRLLDEQF
j_gene: TRBJ2-1
v_gene: TRBV5-5

CDR3aa: ASSFRGQKKAF
j_gene: TRBJ1-1
v_gene: TRBV12-1

CDR3aa: ASSERAGVPQH
j_gene: TRBJ1-5
v_gene: TRBV5-6

CDR3aa: ASSTLTGGGLAGAYEQY
j_gene: TRBJ2-7
v_gene: TRBV5-1

CDR3aa: ASSPLTATPSGYT
j_gene: TRBJ1-2
v_gene: TRBV7-2

CDR3aa: ASSQDRYSQPQH
j_gene: TRBJ1-5
v_gene: TRBV4-2

CDR3aa: ASSLGGLAGSGQF
j_gene: TRBJ2-1
v_gene: TRBV7-2